The source of this T cell receptor beta chain is a study of cytomegalovirus exposure and HLA in healthy donors. Across the whole study: Drawn from HLA-typed donors, tens of millions of unique TCRs were held in an early data release.

General study results and limits: In vitro, three CMV-associated chains proved specific for CMV antigens. Prior analysis indicated that the majority of TCR beta V segments exhibited productivity approximately 90% or approximately 30% of the time.

Primers for the PCR totalled 60 Vbeta and 13 Jbeta. Libraries were prepared by immunoSEQ multiplex PCR; TCRdb keeps only in-frame clonotypes and omits some of them. Of about 170,000 clones in the sample, about two thirds were seen once. About this clone itself: As yet, its antigen is unknown.

The germline CDR1 and CDR2 sequences are SGHTA and FQGTGA. V dropped 5 bases and J dropped 3 bases, with 13 bases sitting between them. This CDR3 contains 14 residues. Specimen: PBMCs. The rearrangement links TRBV7-3 to TRBJ1-1; D perhaps matches TRBD1 (6 bases). The clonotype originates from a human donor in good health. This CDR3 is CASSPTGTYTEAFF. CDR3 in DNA: TGTGCCAGCAGCCCAACCGGGACATACACTGAAGCTTTCTTT.